The source of this TCR beta chain is a study of blood T cell repertoires in COVID-19. The overall study: T cells, B-cell-depleted T cells, or PBMCs supplied cDNA or gDNA.

Clinical history reported by participants formed the basis on which cohorts were assigned. This clone was seen only a few times. Some clones are missing from TCRdb's copy, which holds only in-frame ones; the method was immunoSEQ multiplex PCR. The sample holds over 200,000 clones, about 89% seen once. The germline gives CDR1 SEHNR, CDR2 FQNEAQ (reference sequence). Trimming took off 5 bases at V and 10 bases at J, with 14 bases between the two ends. The CDR3 is 12 residues long. This TCR was sampled from a human donor in a cohort exposed to, infected with or recovered from COVID-19 (not recorded which). The donor label of this sample is uncertain. The genes are TRBV7-9 and TRBJ1-2; D remains ambiguous. Source material: PBMCs or T cells enriched from blood (not recorded which). CDR3 protein: CASSHSLLDYTF. CDR3 in DNA: TGTGCCAGCAGCCATAGTCTTCTTGACTACACCTTC.